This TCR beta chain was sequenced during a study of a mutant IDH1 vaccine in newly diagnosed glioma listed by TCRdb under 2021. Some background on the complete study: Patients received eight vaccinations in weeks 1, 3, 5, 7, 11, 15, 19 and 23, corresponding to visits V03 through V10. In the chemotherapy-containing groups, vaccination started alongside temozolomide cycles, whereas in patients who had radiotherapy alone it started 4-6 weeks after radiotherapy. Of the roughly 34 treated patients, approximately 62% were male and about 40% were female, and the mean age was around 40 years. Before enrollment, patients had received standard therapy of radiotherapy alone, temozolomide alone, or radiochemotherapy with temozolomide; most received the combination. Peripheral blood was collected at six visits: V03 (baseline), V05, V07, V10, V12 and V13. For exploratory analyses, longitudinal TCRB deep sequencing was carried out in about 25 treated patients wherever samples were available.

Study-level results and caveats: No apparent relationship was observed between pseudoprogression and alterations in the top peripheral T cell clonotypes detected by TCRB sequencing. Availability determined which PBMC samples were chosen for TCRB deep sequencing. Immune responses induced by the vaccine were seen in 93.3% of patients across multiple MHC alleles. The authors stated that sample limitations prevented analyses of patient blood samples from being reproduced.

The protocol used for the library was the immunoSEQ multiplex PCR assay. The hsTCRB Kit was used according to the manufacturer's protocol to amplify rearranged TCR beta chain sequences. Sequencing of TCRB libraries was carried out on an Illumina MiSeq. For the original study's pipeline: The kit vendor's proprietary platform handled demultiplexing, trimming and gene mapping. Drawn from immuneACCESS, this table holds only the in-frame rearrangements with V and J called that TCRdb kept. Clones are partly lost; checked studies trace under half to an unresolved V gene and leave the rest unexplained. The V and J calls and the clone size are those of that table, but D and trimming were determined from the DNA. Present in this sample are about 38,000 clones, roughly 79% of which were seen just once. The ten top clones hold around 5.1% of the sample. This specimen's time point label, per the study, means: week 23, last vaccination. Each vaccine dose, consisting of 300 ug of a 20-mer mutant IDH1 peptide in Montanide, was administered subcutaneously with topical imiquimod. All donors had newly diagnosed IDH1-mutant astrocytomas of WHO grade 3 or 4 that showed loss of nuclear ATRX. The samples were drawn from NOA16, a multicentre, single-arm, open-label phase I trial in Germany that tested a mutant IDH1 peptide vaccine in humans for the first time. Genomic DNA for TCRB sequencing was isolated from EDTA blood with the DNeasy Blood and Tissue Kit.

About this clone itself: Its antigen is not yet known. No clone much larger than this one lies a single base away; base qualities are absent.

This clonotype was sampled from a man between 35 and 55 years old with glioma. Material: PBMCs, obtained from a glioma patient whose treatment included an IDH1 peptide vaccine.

The CDR3 region has the sequence CAWSVRHREDYGYTF. The nucleotide sequence is TGTGCCTGGAGTGTACGTCACAGGGAGGATTATGGCTACACCTTC. Here the chain combines TRBV30 and TRBJ1-2; the D segment could be TRBD1, given 6 matching bases. Reading the germline V gene (reference sequence) gives CDR1 GTSNPN and CDR2 SVGIG. Taken from cysteine to phenylalanine, the CDR3 has 15 residues. Just the 45-base CDR3 DNA is kept, in frame starting at base 1. At the junction V is shortened by 0 bases and J by 5 bases, with 16 bases in between.